These 32 T cell receptor beta chains were all obtained from the same sample, sequenced in a study of T cell clonotyping in hematopoietic cell transplantation. Some clones are missing from TCRdb's copy, which holds only in-frame ones; the method was immunoSEQ multiplex PCR. The sample lists roughly 44,000 clones, approximately 95% occurring once. The sequencing sample was made of peripheral blood mononuclear cells. These receptors originate from a man aged 30 to 39 in good health. Some clones in this sample may be carry-over from other donors' samples.

The chain is built from TRBV29-1 and TRBJ2-1, with 7 bases matching TRBD2. J lost 5 bases, V lost 6 bases, and 10 bases had no gene match. This CDR3 region has 14 residues. Germline CDR1 SQVTM, CDR2 ANQGSEA. CDR3 loop: CSVLTSRADNEQFF. For the CDR3, the DNA is TGCAGCGTGTTGACTAGCCGCGCAGACAATGAGCAGTTCTTC.

CDR3 bases: TGTGCCAGTAGTCCGGGACAGGGAACCTATGGCTACACCTTC. This codes for CASSPGQGTYGYTF. The J gene is TRBJ1-2, the V gene TRBV19; 9 bases agree with TRBD1. CDR3 length equals 14 residues. The germline V gene encodes CDR1 LNHDA and CDR2 SQIVND (reference sequence). With 5 bases clipped from V and 4 bases from J, the junction kept 5 bases outside the gene matches.

The rearrangement joins TRBV14 to TRBJ2-6, with D uncertain. Trimming stripped 1 base from V and 0 bases from J, with 7 bases between. The CDR3 totals 16 residues. Germline loops: CDR1 SGHDN, CDR2 FVKESK. The CDR3 protein is CASSQVRRSGANVLTF. In nucleotides, the CDR3 is TGTGCCAGCAGCCAAGTCAGACGCTCTGGGGCCAACGTCCTGACTTTC.

The V and J genes are TRBV27 and TRBJ2-1; the D gene is possibly TRBD2 (6 bases). The CDR3 sequence is 13 residues long. Germline values: CDR1 MNHEY, CDR2 SMNVEV (reference sequence). Trimming cost V 4 bases and J 12 bases, with 16 bases left between them. For the CDR3, the DNA is TGTGCCAGCAGTTCAACCAATAGGAGGGCGCAGTTCTTC. It translates to CASSSTNRRAQFF.

The rearrangement uses TRBV5-1 and TRBJ2-3, with D perhaps TRBD2 (6 bases). The germline V and J ends were trimmed by 3 bases and 1 base, with 9 bases remaining between them. The germline V gene encodes CDR1 SGHRS and CDR2 YFSETQ. The CDR3 sequence is 14 residues long. The CDR3 loop is CASSSERGTDTQYF. The CDR3 DNA is TGCGCCAGCAGCTCCGAGCGGGGCACAGATACGCAGTATTTT.

V usage is TRBV19 and J usage is TRBJ1-1; D may be TRBD1 (5 bases). Trimming pared 1 base from V and 0 bases from J, leaving 12 bases between. The germline gives CDR1 LNHDA, CDR2 SQIVND (reference sequence). The CDR3 has 16 residues. CDR3 nucleotides: TGTGCCAGTAGTATAGGTCAGGGTCCCATGAACACTGAAGCTTTCTTT. It specifies CASSIGQGPMNTEAFF.

This CDR3 is CAWSVWQGDGYTF. In nucleotides, the CDR3 is TGTGCCTGGAGTGTGTGGCAGGGGGATGGCTACACCTTC. The chain combines TRBV30 with TRBJ1-2, with 7 nucleotides matching TRBD1. The V segment lost 0 bases and the J segment 6 bases; nucleotides outside the gene matches: 4. This CDR3 comprises 13 residues. The germline CDR1 and CDR2 sequences are GTSNPN and SVGIG (reference sequence). Drawing the rest from reference TRBV30 and TRBJ1-2, the complete variable domain is SQTIHQWPATLVQPVGSPLSLECTVEGTSNPNLYWYRQAAGRGLQLLFYSVGIGQISSEVPQNLSASRPQDRQFILSSKKLLLSDSGFYLCAWSVWQGDGYTFGSGTRLTVV.

J is TRBJ1-1 and V is TRBV5-8; D unresolved. The V end lost 0 bases, the J end lost 4 bases, and 10 bases lay between the germline ends. The CDR3 sequence is 14 residues long. Germline assignment: CDR1 SGHTS and CDR2 YDEGEE. This CDR3 reads CASSLDPGGTEAFF. The CDR3 bases are TGTGCCAGCAGCTTGGATCCGGGAGGCACTGAAGCTTTCTTT.

V usage is TRBV7-2 and J usage is TRBJ2-7; 10 bases align to TRBD1. CDR3 length equals 13 residues. In germline, CDR1 is SGHTA, CDR2 FQGNSA. V gave up 5 bases and J gave up 5 bases; unmatched junction bases: 3. CDR3 amino acids: CASSPGQGNEQYF. The DNA for the CDR3 is TGTGCCAGCAGCCCGGGACAGGGGAACGAGCAGTACTTC.

This sequence joins TRBV19 and TRBJ1-2; 8 bases map to TRBD1. The junction had 14 bases not matched to a gene; V was cut back by 0 bases and J by 8 bases. This CDR3 is built from 17 residues. Germline-derived CDR1 and CDR2 are LNHDA and SQIVND (reference sequence). The CDR3 DNA is TGTGCCAGTAGTATAGATTCGGACAGGGTGTTCCTTATCGGCTACACCTTC. Translated, it gives CASSIDSDRVFLIGYTF.

This clone was recorded only once. This sequence joins TRBV28 and TRBJ2-5, with 9 bases that match TRBD2. This CDR3 region has 15 residues. Germline lookup yields CDR1 MDHEN and CDR2 SYDVKM. V shed 1 base, J shed 5 bases, and the junction held 5 bases outside the gene matches. The DNA for the CDR3 is TGTGCCAGCAGTTTATCGGCGGGAGGGCGGGAGACCCAGTACTTC. Protein: CASSLSAGGRETQYF.

V is TRBV4-2 and J is TRBJ2-1; D is perhaps TRBD1 (6 bases). Looked up from germline, CDR1 is LGHNA and CDR2 is YNFKEQ. There are 14 residues in the CDR3. Trimming pared 1 base from V and 8 bases from J, leaving 12 bases between. In DNA, the CDR3 is TGTGCCAGCAGCCAAGTCACAGGGATGGATGAGCAGTTCTTC. Translated: CASSQVTGMDEQFF.

The chain recombines TRBV5-1 with TRBJ2-2; 8 positions match TRBD2. Losses at the gene ends were 0 bases for V and 2 bases for J; bases not matched to a gene: 3. The CDR3 length is 16 residues. CDR1 and CDR2 from the germline V gene are SGHRS and YFSETQ. DNA of the CDR3: TGCGCCAGCAGCTTGGGGAGCGGGAGAAACACCGGGGAGCTGTTTTTT. Its translation: CASSLGSGRNTGELFF. Full variable domain (remainder filled in from reference TRBV5-1 and TRBJ2-2): KAGVTQTPRYLIKTRGQQVTLSCSPISGHRSVSWYQQTPGQGLQFLFEYFSETQRNKGNFPGRFSGRQFSNSRSEMNVSTLELGDSALYLCASSLGSGRNTGELFFGEGSRLTVL.

The chain combines TRBV19 with TRBJ1-2; possibly TRBD1 for D (5 bases). V lost 7 bases and J lost 6, with 24 bases in between. The CDR3 covers 16 residues. Germline values: CDR1 LNHDA, CDR2 SQIVND (reference sequence). The CDR3 DNA follows: TGTGCCAGTAATCCTAACACGGGTTTTCTAGGGGATGGCTACACCTTC. Its protein is CASNPNTGFLGDGYTF.

The chain is built from TRBV2 and TRBJ1-2; D is perhaps TRBD1 (5 bases). V shed 2 bases and J shed 0 bases, with 7 bases lying between them. The CDR3 runs to 14 residues. Germline CDR1 is SNHLY and CDR2 is FYNNEI. CDR3 nucleotides: TGTGCCAGCAGTGAACAGGGAACTAACTATGGCTACACCTTC. Protein: CASSEQGTNYGYTF.

V usage is TRBV11-3 and J usage is TRBJ2-7; D might be TRBD1 (5 bases). Germline-derived CDR1 and CDR2 are SGHNT and YENEEA. CDR3 length equals 12 residues. V was shortened by 5 bases and J by 6 bases, with 11 bases between the two germline ends. CDR3 DNA sequence: TGTGCCAGCAGCCCTCAGGGTCGCGAGCAGTACTTC. This encodes CASSPQGREQYF.

The V and J genes are TRBV7-2 and TRBJ2-7; a possible D gene is TRBD2 (6 bases). V was cut by 2 bases and J by 0 bases, with 11 bases left in between. Germline CDR1 is SGHTA and CDR2 is FQGNSA. This CDR3 has 15 amino acids. CDR3 nucleotide sequence: TGTGCCAGCAGCTTAACAGCGGGTCTCTCCTACGAGCAGTACTTC. Its translation is CASSLTAGLSYEQYF. Drawing the rest from reference TRBV7-2 and TRBJ2-7, the complete variable domain is GAGVSQSPSNKVTEKGKDVELRCDPISGHTALYWYRQSLGQGLEFLIYFQGNSAPDKSGLPSDRFSAERTGGSVSTLTIQRTQQEDSAVYLCASSLTAGLSYEQYFGPGTRLTVT.

This clone has just one count. This chain links TRBV18 with TRBJ2-3, with 10 bases matching TRBD1. The CDR3 runs 14 residues. V was clipped by 8 bases and J by 3 bases; unmatched bases: 5. Germline CDR1 and CDR2: KGHSH and LQKENI. Here the CDR3 reads CASHGQGGTDTQYF. CDR3 coding DNA: TGTGCCAGCCACGGACAGGGGGGGACAGATACGCAGTATTTT.

The chain uses TRBV7-2 and TRBJ2-3; D remains ambiguous. The V gene lost 0 bases and the J gene lost 4 bases, with 11 bases spanning the gap. Germline CDR1 SGHTA, CDR2 FQGNSA. The CDR3 extends over 15 amino acids. The CDR3 nucleotides read TGTGCCAGCAGCTTAGCGCTGAAGAACTCAGATACGCAGTATTTT. It translates to CASSLALKNSDTQYF.

This chain connects TRBV6-1 to TRBJ1-2; D is possibly TRBD1 (6 bases). CDR1 is MNHNS and CDR2 is SASEGT in the germline V gene. V gave up 2 bases and J gave up 1 base, with 14 bases separating them. The CDR3 covers 16 residues. The CDR3 is CASSEPMDSFNYGYTF. The DNA of the CDR3 is TGTGCCAGCAGTGAACCCATGGACAGCTTTAACTATGGCTACACCTTC.

The chain joins TRBV7-8 to TRBJ2-7; 7 positions agree with TRBD2. J gave up 4 bases and V 5 bases, and 17 bases lay outside the gene matches. Germline V gene data show CDR1 as SGHVS and CDR2 as FQNEAQ. The CDR3 runs 17 residues. The CDR3 loop is CASSPFGGGSRSYEQYF. The CDR3, as DNA: TGTGCCAGCAGCCCCTTCGGCGGGGGAAGTAGATCTTACGAGCAGTACTTC.

The rearrangement joins TRBV25-1 to TRBJ2-7; the D gene could be TRBD1 or TRBD2 (5 bases each). The CDR3 contains 15 residues. Per germline, CDR1 MGHDK and CDR2 SYGVNS. The V gene lost 6 bases and the J gene lost 3 bases, with 18 bases spanning the gap. CDR3 residues: CASSSPRGFDYEQYF. Written as DNA, the CDR3 is TGTGCCAGCAGCAGCCCGAGGGGTTTCGACTACGAGCAGTACTTC.

The J gene is TRBJ1-1, the V gene TRBV19; D uncertain. Trimming cost V 7 bases and J 2 bases, with 11 bases left between them. Per the germline V gene, CDR1 is LNHDA and CDR2 is SQIVND (reference sequence). The CDR3 extends over 13 amino acids. CDR3 loop: CASISAANTEAFF. The CDR3 DNA follows: TGTGCCAGTATTTCGGCCGCCAACACTGAAGCTTTCTTT.

V is TRBV19 and J is TRBJ1-1, with D tentatively TRBD1 (6 bases). Germline loops: CDR1 LNHDA, CDR2 SQIVND (reference sequence). V gave up 11 bases and J gave up 4 bases, with 11 bases separating them. This CDR3 region has 11 residues. The CDR3: CAGVRGTEAFF. CDR3 DNA: TGTGCCGGAGTCAGGGGCACTGAAGCTTTCTTT.

The chain uses TRBV7-2 and TRBJ1-3; TRBD1 might be the D (5 bases). Trimming stripped 1 base from V and 7 bases from J, with 11 bases between. The germline gives CDR1 SGHTA, CDR2 FQGNSA. This CDR3 region has 14 residues. The CDR3 nucleotides are TGTGCCAGCAGCTTAGGGGGCGCAGGTAACACCATATATTTT. Its translation is CASSLGGAGNTIYF.

This clone was counted a single time. The V gene is TRBV27, the J gene TRBJ1-2; the D gene is possibly TRBD1 (6 bases). The CDR3 runs to 15 residues. CDR1 and CDR2 from the germline V gene are MNHEY and SMNVEV (reference sequence). Trimming pared 0 bases from V and 7 bases from J, leaving 15 bases between. The DNA of the CDR3 is TGTGCCAGCAGTTTATCCCCGGGGGCTTTAGGTGGCTACACCTTC. It specifies CASSLSPGALGGYTF.

This chain connects TRBV11-2 to TRBJ1-2; unclear D gene. V was trimmed by 1 base and J by 13 bases, leaving 10 bases between them. Per germline, CDR1 SGHAT and CDR2 FQNNGV. The CDR3 totals 11 residues. CDR3 residues: CASSLGSLGTF. CDR3 nucleotide sequence: TGTGCCAGCAGCTTAGGGAGTTTGGGCACCTTC.

The J gene is TRBJ1-1, the V gene TRBV7-9; D is unresolved. The CDR3 is 13 residues long. Trimming took 2 bases from V and 5 from J, leaving 9 bases between them. CDR1 is SEHNR and CDR2 is FQNEAQ in the germline V gene (reference sequence). CDR3 region: CASSLLSETEAFF. DNA for the CDR3: TGTGCCAGCAGCTTACTATCAGAGACTGAAGCTTTCTTT.

This clone was counted a single time. J is TRBJ2-3 and V is TRBV7-7, with unresolved D. V shed 4 bases and J shed 0 bases, with 5 bases lying between them. The CDR3 extends over 13 amino acids. Per the germline V gene, CDR1 is SSHAT and CDR2 is FNYEAQ (reference sequence). The CDR3 nucleotides are TGTGCCAGCAGCTACGGGAGCACAGATACGCAGTATTTT. Translating gives CASSYGSTDTQYF.

In its sample, this clone was seen once. The genes are TRBV5-4 and TRBJ2-2; TRBD1 agrees at 9 bases. J lost 1 base, V lost 4 bases, and 11 bases had no gene match. CDR3 length: 18 residues. CDR1 SGHNT and CDR2 YYREEE come from the germline V gene (reference sequence). This CDR3 is CASSPSRDRAVNTGELFF. Written as DNA, the CDR3 is TGTGCCAGCAGCCCGAGTAGGGACAGGGCTGTGAACACCGGGGAGCTGTTTTTT.

About this clone itself: The junction and the germline gene differ at one end; a read error may be behind it. The chain has TRBV29-1 and TRBJ2-1; the D gene is possibly TRBD1 (6 bases). Germline assignment: CDR1 SQVTM and CDR2 ANQGSEA. CDR3 length: 12 amino acids. CDR3 residues: CSVQQGSNERFF. The CDR3 DNA follows: TGCAGCGTCCAACAGGGTTCGAATGAGCGGTTCTTC.

The chain joins TRBV19 to TRBJ1-2; D is perhaps TRBD1 (6 bases). Germline V CDR1 and CDR2: LNHDA, SQIVND (reference sequence). The V gene lost 6 bases and the J gene lost 4 bases, with 15 bases spanning the gap. The CDR3 is made up of 14 amino acids. Written as DNA, the CDR3 is TGTGCCAGTAGAGAAGGGGGGCTCGGCTATGGCTACACCTTC. It translates to CASREGGLGYGYTF.